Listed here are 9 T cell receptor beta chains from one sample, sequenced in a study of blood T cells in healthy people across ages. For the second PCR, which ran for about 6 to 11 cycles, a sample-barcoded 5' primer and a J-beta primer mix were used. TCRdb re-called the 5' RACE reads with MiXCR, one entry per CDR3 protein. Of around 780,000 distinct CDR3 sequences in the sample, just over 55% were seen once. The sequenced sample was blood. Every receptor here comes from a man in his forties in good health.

The CDR3 nucleotides are TGTGCCAGCAGCTTGGGCCGGGGGCACTACAATGAGCAGTTCTTC. This encodes CASSLGRGHYNEQFF. The rearrangement uses TRBV13 and TRBJ2-1; tentatively, D is TRBD1 or TRBD2 (6 bases each). The CDR3 spans 15 residues. V lost 3 bases and J 3 bases, leaving 12 bases between the germline ends. Germline V lookup: CDR1 PRHDT, CDR2 FYEKMQ (reference sequence). Full variable domain (rest looked up from reference TRBV13 and TRBJ2-1): AAGVIQSPRHLIKEKRETATLKCYPIPRHDTVYWYQQGPGQDPQFLISFYEKMQSDKGSIPDRFSAQQFSDYHSELNMSSLELGDSALYFCASSLGRGHYNEQFFGPGTRLTVL.

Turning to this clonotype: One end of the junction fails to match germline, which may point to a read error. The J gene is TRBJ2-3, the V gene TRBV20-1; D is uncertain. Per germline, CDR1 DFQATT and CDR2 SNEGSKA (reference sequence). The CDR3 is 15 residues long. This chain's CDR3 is CSARVSASITDAQYF. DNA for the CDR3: TGCAGTGCTAGAGTTTCGGCTAGTATCACAGATGCGCAGTATTTT.

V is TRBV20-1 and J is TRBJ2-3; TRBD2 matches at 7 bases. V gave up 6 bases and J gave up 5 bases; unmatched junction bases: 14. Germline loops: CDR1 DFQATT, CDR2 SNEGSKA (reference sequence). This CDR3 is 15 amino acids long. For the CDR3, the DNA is TGCAGTGCGAATGATCGAAGACTAGCTGAAGATACGCAGTATTTT. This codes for CSANDRRLAEDTQYF.

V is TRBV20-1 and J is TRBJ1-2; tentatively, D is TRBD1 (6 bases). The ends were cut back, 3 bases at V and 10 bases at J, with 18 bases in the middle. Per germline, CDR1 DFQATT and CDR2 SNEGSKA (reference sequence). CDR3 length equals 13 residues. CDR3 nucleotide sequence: TGCAGTGCTAGTTTACAGGGCCGCACTGCCTACACCTTC. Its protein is CSASLQGRTAYTF.

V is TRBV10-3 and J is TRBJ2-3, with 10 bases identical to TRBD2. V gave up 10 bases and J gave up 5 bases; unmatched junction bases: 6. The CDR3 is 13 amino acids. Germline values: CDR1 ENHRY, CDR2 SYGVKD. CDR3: CASSGRAGDTQYF. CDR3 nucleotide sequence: TGTGCCAGCAGCGGGAGGGCCGGAGATACGCAGTATTTT.

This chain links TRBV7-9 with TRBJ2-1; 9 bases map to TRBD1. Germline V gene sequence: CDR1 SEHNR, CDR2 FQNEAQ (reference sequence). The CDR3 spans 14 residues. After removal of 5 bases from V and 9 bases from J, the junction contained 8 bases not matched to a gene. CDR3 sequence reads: CASSNGQGYAEQFF. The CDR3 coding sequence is TGTGCCAGCAGCAACGGACAGGGGTATGCTGAGCAGTTCTTC. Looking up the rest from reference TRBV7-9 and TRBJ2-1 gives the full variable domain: DTGVSQNPRHKITKRGQNVTFRCDPISEHNRLYWYRQTLGQGPEFLTYFQNEAQLEKSRLLSDRFSAERPKGSFSTLEIQRTEQGDSAMYLCASSNGQGYAEQFFGPGTRLTVL.

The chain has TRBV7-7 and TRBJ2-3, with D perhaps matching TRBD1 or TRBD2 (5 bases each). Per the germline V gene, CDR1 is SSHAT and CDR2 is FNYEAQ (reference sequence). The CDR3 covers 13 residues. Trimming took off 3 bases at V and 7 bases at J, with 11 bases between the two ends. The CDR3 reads CASSLGRLNTQYF. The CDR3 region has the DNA TGTGCCAGCAGCTTGGGACGGTTGAATACGCAGTATTTT.

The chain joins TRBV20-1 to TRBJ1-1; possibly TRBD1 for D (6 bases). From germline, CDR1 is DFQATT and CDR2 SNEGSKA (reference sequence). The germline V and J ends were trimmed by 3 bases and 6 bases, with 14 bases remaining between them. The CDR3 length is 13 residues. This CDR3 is CSASHARGSEAFF. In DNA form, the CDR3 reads TGCAGTGCTAGCCACGCGAGGGGGTCTGAAGCTTTCTTT.

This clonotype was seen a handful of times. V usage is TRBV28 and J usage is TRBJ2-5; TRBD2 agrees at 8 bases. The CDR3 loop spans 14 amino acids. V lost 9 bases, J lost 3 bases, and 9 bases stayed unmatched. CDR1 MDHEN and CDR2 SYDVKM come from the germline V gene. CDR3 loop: CASNQRGLKETQYF. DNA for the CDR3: TGTGCCAGTAACCAGCGGGGGTTAAAAGAGACCCAGTACTTC.